The present TCR beta chain was sequenced within a study of T cell responses to AZD1222 COVID-19 vaccine. Profiling relied on immunoSEQ multiplex PCR, and the TCRdb table lists in-frame clones only, not all of them. This repertoire shows about 150,000 clones, around 85% found once; its top ten account for approximately 7%. The CDR3 totals 13 residues. Per the germline V gene, CDR1 is SGHTA and CDR2 is FQGNSA. V was shortened by 6 bases and J by 6 bases, with 14 bases between the two germline ends. This TCR derives from an adult who had recovered from COVID-19. The sample was peripheral blood, taken after recovery from COVID-19. The J gene is TRBJ2-5, the V gene TRBV7-2; possibly TRBD2 for D (7 bases). The CDR3, as DNA: TGTGCCAGCAGTCCCGGGGGGCCAAAGACCCAGTACTTC. Translated, it gives CASSPGGPKTQYF.